This passage covers 28 T cell receptor beta chains from one sample sequenced in a study of CD8 T cells in Susac syndrome. The authors reverse transcribed 0.5 to 1 ug RNA with random hexamers. TCRdb reanalysed the immunoSEQ multiplex PCR reads using MiXCR and keeps one entry per CDR3 protein. The sample includes fewer than 140,000 distinct CDR3 sequences, roughly 95% of them seen just once. Material: CD8+ T cells from PBMCs. The source of these receptors is a human donor with Susac syndrome.

This rearrangement joins TRBV5-5 to TRBJ2-7; D possibly corresponds to TRBD1 (5 bases). The CDR3 is made up of 16 amino acids. Germline assignment: CDR1 SGHKS and CDR2 YYEKEE (reference sequence). V was clipped by 1 base and J by 1 base, with 15 bases between them. CDR3 DNA: TGTGCCAGCAGCTTGCGGTCGCAGGGTTATTCCTACGAGCAGTACTTC. Translated: CASSLRSQGYSYEQYF. Looking up the rest from reference TRBV5-5 and TRBJ2-7 gives the full variable domain: DAGVTQSPTHLIKTRGQQVTLRCSPISGHKSVSWYQQVLGQGPQFIFQYYEKEERGRGNFPDRFSARQFPNYSSELNVNALLLGDSALYLCASSLRSQGYSYEQYFGPGTRLTVT.

The chain links TRBV19 to TRBJ1-1; D call uncertain. Germline loops: CDR1 LNHDA, CDR2 SQIVND (reference sequence). V was clipped by 5 bases and J by 5 bases, with 9 bases between them. This CDR3 is 12 amino acids long. The CDR3 region is CASSSGWTEAFF. The CDR3 DNA reads TGTGCCAGTAGTTCTGGTTGGACTGAAGCTTTCTTT.

This clonotype was seen only once. The chain is built from TRBV29-1 and TRBJ2-3, with 12 positions matching TRBD2. The CDR3 is 16 amino acids. Germline CDR1 is SQVTM and CDR2 is ANQGSEA. Trimming took 6 bases from V and 3 from J; bases not matched to a gene: 10. The CDR3 DNA reads TGCAGCGTGGAGCCGGGACTAGCGGGCAAGACAGATACGCAGTATTTT. This translates into CSVEPGLAGKTDTQYF.

The chain links TRBV10-3 to TRBJ2-1, with 9 bases matching TRBD1. Trimming cost V 4 bases and J 0 bases; bases outside gene matches: 1. Looked up from germline, CDR1 is ENHRY and CDR2 is SYGVKD. CDR3 length: 15 residues. DNA for the CDR3: TGTGCCATCAGTGGGGGACAGGGCTCCTACAATGAGCAGTTCTTC. Protein sequence: CAISGGQGSYNEQFF.

CDR3 in amino acids: CASEGGGLAYGYTF. CDR3 in DNA: TGTGCCAGCGAGGGTGGGGGATTAGCCTATGGCTACACCTTC. V is TRBV5-6 and J is TRBJ1-2; D is possibly TRBD1 (5 bases). V lost 7 bases and J 4 bases, leaving 17 bases between the germline ends. The CDR3 length is 14 residues. Germline V gene data show CDR1 as SGHDT and CDR2 as YYEEEE.

The V call is TRBV27, the J call TRBJ1-5; 8 bases are shared with TRBD1. The V segment lost 6 bases and the J segment 6 bases; nucleotides outside the gene matches: 4. CDR1 and CDR2 from the germline V gene are MNHEY and SMNVEV (reference sequence). The CDR3 is 13 residues long. The CDR3 bases are TGTGCCAGCAGCCAGGGGGCACGTCAGCCCCAGCATTTT. Protein: CASSQGARQPQHF.

The chain has TRBV24-1 and TRBJ2-2; D gene uncertain. V was pared by 1 base and J by 7 bases, with 6 bases between. Germline V gene sequence: CDR1 KGHDR, CDR2 SFDVKD. The CDR3 is made up of 13 amino acids. The CDR3 reads CATSDLWGGELFF. The CDR3 DNA follows: TGTGCCACCAGTGATTTATGGGGCGGGGAGCTGTTTTTT.

The J gene is TRBJ2-7, the V gene TRBV20-1; no firm D call. Germline V gives CDR1 DFQATT, CDR2 SNEGSKA (reference sequence). This CDR3 spans 14 amino acids. The V gene lost 4 bases and the J gene lost 0 bases, with 13 bases spanning the gap. The CDR3 nucleotides read TGCAGTGCTAATAAGCCCCTTAGCTCCTACGAGCAGTACTTC. Protein product: CSANKPLSSYEQYF.

J is TRBJ2-1 and V is TRBV2; perhaps TRBD2 as D (7 bases). V lost 4 bases and J lost 2, with 9 bases in between. The CDR3 consists of 14 residues. Germline CDR1 is SNHLY and CDR2 is FYNNEI. The CDR3 region has the DNA TGTGCCAGCAGTGCGGGGGGCCCCTACAATGAGCAGTTCTTC. It codes for CASSAGGPYNEQFF.

V is TRBV4-1 and J is TRBJ2-7, with a tentative D call TRBD2 (5 bases). The CDR3 runs 12 residues. Germline V CDR1 and CDR2: MGHRA, YSYEKL. V lost 1 base, J lost 6 bases, and 7 bases lay in between. CDR3 nucleotides: TGCGCCAGCAGCCAAGGAGGGCGCGAGCAGTACTTC. Translating gives CASSQGGREQYF.

The V and J genes are TRBV3-1 and TRBJ2-5, with D hard to call. The V gene's germline CDR1 is LGHDT and CDR2 YNNKEL (reference sequence). The CDR3 has 14 amino acids. Trimming left V 2 bases short and J 8 bases short, with 15 bases between. CDR3 in amino acids: CASSQRADQRTQYF. The CDR3 region has the DNA TGTGCCAGCAGCCAAAGGGCGGACCAGCGCACCCAGTACTTC.

The V and J genes are TRBV12-3 or TRBV12-4 and TRBJ2-7, with D unresolved. CDR3 length: 13 residues. Trimming removed 4 bases at V and 4 bases at J, with 11 bases between. CDR3 bases: TGTGCCAGCAGTTACCTAACAGCTTACGAGCAGTACTTC. This codes for CASSYLTAYEQYF.

CDR3 sequence reads: CASTRTGFGANVLTF. For the CDR3, the DNA is TGTGCCAGCACCAGGACAGGTTTTGGGGCCAACGTCCTGACTTTC. V is TRBV7-9 and J is TRBJ2-6; 7 bases are a match to TRBD1. The germline V gene encodes CDR1 SEHNR and CDR2 FQNEAQ (reference sequence). J lost 3 bases, V lost 7 bases, and 6 bases had no gene match. The CDR3 is 15 residues long.

The chain employs TRBV20-1 and TRBJ2-7; 7 bases agree with TRBD2. The CDR3 totals 12 residues. CDR1 is DFQATT, CDR2 SNEGSKA, per germline (reference sequence). The J segment lost 5 bases and the V segment lost 0 bases, leaving 1 base of the junction unmatched. The CDR3 region is CSARDRGDEQYF. The CDR3, as DNA: TGCAGTGCTAGAGATCGGGGGGACGAGCAGTACTTC.

This chain joins TRBV7-9 and TRBJ2-2; possibly TRBD2 for D (5 bases). Between the trimmed V and J ends, which lost 5 bases and 8 bases, there was a span of 15 bases. The CDR3 extends over 14 amino acids. CDR1 and CDR2 from the germline V gene are SEHNR and FQNEAQ (reference sequence). This chain's CDR3 is CASSGPGNPGELFF. The DNA for the CDR3 is TGTGCCAGCAGCGGACCGGGGAATCCTGGGGAGCTGTTTTTT. Full variable domain (remainder filled in from reference TRBV7-9 and TRBJ2-2): DTGVSQNPRHKITKRGQNVTFRCDPISEHNRLYWYRQTLGQGPEFLTYFQNEAQLEKSRLLSDRFSAERPKGSFSTLEIQRTEQGDSAMYLCASSGPGNPGELFFGEGSRLTVL.

CDR3 residues: CASSGAHNEQFF. As DNA, the CDR3 is TGTGCCAGCAGTGGGGCGCACAATGAGCAGTTCTTC. The chain joins TRBV9 to TRBJ2-1; perhaps TRBD1 as D (5 bases). Germline V gene sequence: CDR1 SGDLS, CDR2 YYNGEE. The germline V and J ends were trimmed by 5 bases and 5 bases, with 8 bases remaining between them. The CDR3 sequence is 12 residues long.

The rearrangement joins TRBV25-1 to TRBJ2-1, with 10 bases aligning to TRBD2. The CDR3 consists of 16 residues. The trim removed 5 bases at V and 3 bases at J, leaving 7 bases unmatched. Germline V lookup: CDR1 MGHDK, CDR2 SYGVNS. The CDR3 region has the DNA TGTGCCAGCAGTCAACCGGGACTAGCGAACTACAATGAGCAGTTCTTC. The encoded protein is CASSQPGLANYNEQFF. The full variable domain, in which reference TRBV25-1 and TRBJ2-1 provide the parts outside the CDR3, is EADIYQTPRYLVIGTGKKITLECSQTMGHDKMYWYQQDPGMELHLIHYSYGVNSTEKGDLSSESTVSRIRTEHFPLTLESARPSHTSQYLCASSQPGLANYNEQFFGPGTRLTVL.

This chain joins TRBV5-6 and TRBJ2-1, with 10 nucleotides matching TRBD2. CDR3 size: 18 residues. Looked up from germline, CDR1 is SGHDT and CDR2 is YYEEEE. V dropped 4 bases and J dropped 0; count of bases not matched to a gene: 10. The CDR3 spells CASSPLAGGPSSYNEQFF. The DNA for the CDR3 is TGTGCCAGCAGCCCTTTAGCGGGGGGCCCCAGCTCCTACAATGAGCAGTTCTTC.

The chain employs TRBV10-3 and TRBJ2-7; TRBD1 might be the D (7 bases). The CDR3 has 12 amino acids. CDR1 ENHRY and CDR2 SYGVKD come from the germline V gene. V was clipped by 6 bases and J by 5 bases, with 11 bases between them. In DNA form, the CDR3 reads TGTGCCATCAGGCAGGGGGGAGACGAGCAGTACTTC. Its protein is CAIRQGGDEQYF.

The chain recombines TRBV20-1 with TRBJ2-1; D ambiguous. Looked up from germline, CDR1 is DFQATT and CDR2 is SNEGSKA (reference sequence). Trimming pared 1 base from V and 4 bases from J, leaving 8 bases between. The CDR3 is made up of 13 amino acids. The CDR3 nucleotides are TGCAGTGCTAGAGGGCGGACGTACAATGAGCAGTTCTTC. Translating gives CSARGRTYNEQFF.

This sequence joins TRBV5-1 and TRBJ2-3, with D possibly being TRBD2 (5 bases). The germline V gene encodes CDR1 SGHRS and CDR2 YFSETQ. Trimming left V 5 bases short and J 2 bases short, with 12 bases between. This CDR3 has 14 residues. CDR3 DNA: TGCGCCAGCAGTTGGTGGGAGAACACAGATACGCAGTATTTT. This sequence encodes CASSWWENTDTQYF.

The chain has TRBV2 and TRBJ2-3; a possible D gene is TRBD2 (6 bases). V was shortened by 11 bases and J by 6 bases, with 21 bases between the two germline ends. The germline CDR1 and CDR2 sequences are SNHLY and FYNNEI. The CDR3 is 14 amino acids. This CDR3 is CAALRDGGADTQYF. The CDR3 coding sequence is TGTGCCGCACTCCGGGACGGAGGGGCTGATACGCAGTATTTT. Full variable domain (remainder filled in from reference TRBV2 and TRBJ2-3): EPEVTQTPSHQVTQMGQEVILRCVPISNHLYFYWYRQILGQKVEFLVSFYNNEISEKSEIFDDQFSVERPDGSNFTLKIRSTKLEDSAMYFCAALRDGGADTQYFGPGTRLTVL.

In nucleotides, the CDR3 is TGCGCCAGCAGCCAAGAGAGAGGGCAGTTTTATGGCTACACCTTC. This sequence encodes CASSQERGQFYGYTF. The chain links TRBV4-1 to TRBJ1-2; no clear D. CDR3 length equals 15 residues. Per germline, CDR1 MGHRA and CDR2 YSYEKL. Trimming cost V 0 bases and J 5 bases, with 13 bases left between them.

In its sample, this clonotype was seen once. The rearrangement links TRBV2 to TRBJ2-4, with D tentatively TRBD1 (6 bases). The germline V and J ends were trimmed by 3 bases and 3 bases, with 15 bases remaining between them. From germline, CDR1 is SNHLY and CDR2 FYNNEI. The CDR3 covers 16 residues. CDR3 protein: CASSDHRADGKNIQYF. The CDR3 nucleotides read TGTGCCAGCAGTGACCACAGGGCGGACGGCAAAAACATTCAGTACTTC.

The rearrangement uses TRBV24-1 and TRBJ2-3; the D is unclear. The germline V gene encodes CDR1 KGHDR and CDR2 SFDVKD. The CDR3 loop spans 15 amino acids. Between the trimmed V and J ends, which lost 7 bases and 0 bases, there was a span of 13 bases. As DNA, the CDR3 is TGTGCCACCAGCCCCTCGACTGATAGCACAGATACGCAGTATTTT. Translation: CATSPSTDSTDTQYF.

In DNA, the CDR3 is TGCGCCAGCCGCCCCCCGGGGACCCCTTGGTATGGCTACACCTTC. Amino acids: CASRPPGTPWYGYTF. J is TRBJ1-2 and V is TRBV5-1, with D tentatively TRBD1 (5 bases). The CDR3 covers 15 residues. V lost 7 bases and J lost 5, with 21 bases in between. Germline CDR1 SGHRS, CDR2 YFSETQ.

CDR3 nucleotide sequence: TGTGCCAGCAGTCCCGCGTGGCAGGGAATTGACGAGCAGTACTTC. It codes for CASSPAWQGIDEQYF. The chain recombines TRBV2 with TRBJ2-7, with a weak D call TRBD1 (5 bases). This CDR3 has 15 residues. The V and J ends lost 5 bases and 5 bases respectively, with 19 bases between them. Per the germline V gene, CDR1 is SNHLY and CDR2 is FYNNEI.

Here the CDR3 reads CASSHSMNSPLHF. Written as DNA, the CDR3 is TGTGCCAGCAGTCACTCAATGAATTCACCCCTCCACTTT. The chain employs TRBV27 and TRBJ1-6; D not certain. The CDR3 is 13 residues long. Trimming pared 5 bases from V and 7 bases from J, leaving 9 bases between. Germline assignment: CDR1 MNHEY and CDR2 SMNVEV (reference sequence).